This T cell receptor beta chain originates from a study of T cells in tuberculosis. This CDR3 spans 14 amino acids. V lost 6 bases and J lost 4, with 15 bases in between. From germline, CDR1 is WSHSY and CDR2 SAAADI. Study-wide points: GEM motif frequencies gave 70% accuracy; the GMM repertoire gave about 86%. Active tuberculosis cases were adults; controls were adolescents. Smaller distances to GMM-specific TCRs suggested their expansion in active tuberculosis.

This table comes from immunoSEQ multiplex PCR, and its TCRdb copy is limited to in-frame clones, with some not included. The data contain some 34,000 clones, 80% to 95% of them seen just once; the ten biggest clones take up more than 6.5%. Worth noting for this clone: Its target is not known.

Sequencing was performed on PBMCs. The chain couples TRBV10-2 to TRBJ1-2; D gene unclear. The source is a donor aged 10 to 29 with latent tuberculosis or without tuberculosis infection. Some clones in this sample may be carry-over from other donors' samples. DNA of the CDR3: TGCGCCAGCAGCGGGTTCTCTGCCAGCTATGGCTACACCTTC. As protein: CASSGFSASYGYTF.